This T cell receptor beta chain was identified in a study of blood T cell repertoires in COVID-19. Study in general: T cells, B-cell-depleted T cells, or PBMCs supplied cDNA or gDNA.

Per the germline V gene, CDR1 is DFQATT and CDR2 is SNEGSKA (reference sequence). CDR3 length equals 18 residues. Trimming shortened V by 3 bases and J by 4 bases, and 27 bases separated the two germline ends. Living in 24 US areas, the participants were between roughly 18 and 89 years of age. Profiling relied on immunoSEQ multiplex PCR, and the TCRdb table lists in-frame clones only, not all of them. The sample yields more than 300,000 clones, roughly 90% seen once. The sequencing sample was made of PBMCs or T cells enriched from blood (not recorded which). This chain links TRBV20-1 with TRBJ1-2, with a weak D call TRBD1 (6 bases). The clonotype comes from a woman between 25 and 40 years old who had been exposed to COVID-19. CDR3 loop: CSASQFRAGASGSYGYTF. The CDR3 nucleotides read TGCAGTGCTAGTCAGTTTAGAGCAGGGGCAAGTGGGAGCTATGGCTACACCTTC.